These T cell receptor beta chains were read from a single sample in a study of cytomegalovirus exposure and HLA in healthy donors. Here immunoSEQ multiplex PCR was the method, and the copy in TCRdb shows in-frame clones only, minus some. Of some 99,000 clones detected, 76% appear once; the ten largest clones hold about 8%. Sample: PBMCs. The receptors were sampled from a woman aged 45-59 years in good health and CMV-seropositive. CDR3s include the opening cysteine and the closing phenylalanine or tryptophan. The order of the fields is clone size, J gene, V gene, D gene, CDR3 DNA, CDR3 protein. D genes are given only for firm matches. Size tells how often a clone was seen (once, few, many) or the class of an expanded clone, and some rows leave it out.

>-|TRBJ2-1|TRBV6-5|-
TGTGCCAGCTGGGGGCGGCCTTCCTACAATGAGCAGTTCTTC
CASWGRPSYNEQFF
>-|TRBJ2-1|TRBV7-8|TRBD2
TGTGCCAGCAGCCTAGAGGGAGGGTACAATGAGCAGTTCTTC
CASSLEGGYNEQFF
>-|TRBJ2-7|TRBV4-3|-
TGCGCCAGCAGCCAAGGATTTGGCCCGACCTACGAGCAGTACTTC
CASSQGFGPTYEQYF
>-|TRBJ2-1|TRBV5-1|TRBD1
TGCGCCAGCAGCTTGGGTGACAGGGCTGGCAATGAGCAGTTCTTC
CASSLGDRAGNEQFF
>-|TRBJ1-5|TRBV6-1|TRBD1
TGTGCCAGCAGTGGACCAGGGGGGAGCAATCAGCCCCAGCATTTT
CASSGPGGSNQPQHF
>once|TRBJ1-2|TRBV23-1|TRBD1
TGCGCCAGCAGTCAATCACGGGAGAGGGGGCTCAACTATGGCTACACCTTC
CASSQSRERGLNYGYTF
>-|TRBJ2-1|TRBV14|TRBD2
TGTGCCAGCAGCCAAGCAGCGGGAGGGACCTACAATGAGCAGTTCTTC
CASSQAAGGTYNEQFF
>-|TRBJ2-1|TRBV19|TRBD1
TGTGCCAGTAGTATAACCGGGACAGGGGGCAATGAGCAGTTCTTC
CASSITGTGGNEQFF
>-|TRBJ2-7|TRBV4-1|-
TGCGCCAGCAGCCAAGATAGAGGCGGCCGGTTCAACGAGCAGTACTTC
CASSQDRGGRFNEQYF
>-|TRBJ2-3|TRBV14|TRBD1
TGTGCCAGCAGCCAGAACCGGGACAGGGTGACAGATACGCAGTATTTT
CASSQNRDRVTDTQYF
>-|TRBJ2-3|TRBV7-2|TRBD2
TGTGCCAGCAGCCGGCTAGCGGGGGGGCCAGTGGGTGCAGATACGCAGTATTTT
CASSRLAGGPVGADTQYF
>-|TRBJ1-6|TRBV7-8|TRBD1
TGTGCCAGCAGCGGACAGGCTAATTCACCCCTCCACTTT
CASSGQANSPLHF
>-|TRBJ2-7|TRBV5-1|TRBD2
TGCGCCAGCAGCTTAGTAGCGGGAGTTAACGAGCAGTACTTC
CASSLVAGVNEQYF
>-|TRBJ2-7|TRBV7-6|-
TGTGCCAGCAGCTTAGCGGGGGGAGACGACGAGCAGTACTTC
CASSLAGGDDEQYF
>-|TRBJ2-5|TRBV18|TRBD2
TGTGCCAGCTCACCCCGCGGGGGAGAGACCCAGTACTTC
CASSPRGGETQYF
>few|TRBJ1-6|TRBV15|TRBD1
TGTGCCACCAGCAGGCCGACAGTAGGACAGGGTTACGGGTCACCCCTCCACTTT
CATSRPTVGQGYGSPLHF
>-|TRBJ2-4|TRBV5-6|-
TGTGCCAGCAGCGAGGACATCGTTGGGGCCAAAAACATTCAGTACTTC
CASSEDIVGAKNIQYF
>-|TRBJ2-2|TRBV4-2|TRBD2
TGTGCCAGCAGCCCCCGGGGCGGGGGGAACACCGGGGAGCTGTTTTTT
CASSPRGGGNTGELFF
>-|TRBJ2-7|TRBV7-7|-
TGTGCTAGCTCTGTGGAGCAGTACTTC
CASSVEQYF